Presented here are 14 T cell receptor beta chains from one specimen sequenced in a study of blood T cell repertoires in COVID-19. Measured with immunoSEQ multiplex PCR; TCRdb has only the in-frame clones, and not every one. The table lists about 63,000 clones, about 78% of them singletons. The specimen was peripheral blood. Source of these receptors: a woman aged 80 or over with acute or convalescent COVID-19.

This sequence joins TRBV11-2 and TRBJ2-1, with TRBD1 identical over 9 bases. The CDR3 totals 17 residues. The V segment lost 0 bases and the J segment 3 bases; nucleotides outside the gene matches: 6. Germline CDR1 reads SGHAT; CDR2 reads FQNNGV. The CDR3 is CASSLDLGTGIYNEQFF. The DNA for the CDR3 is TGTGCCAGCAGCTTAGACCTAGGGACAGGGATCTACAATGAGCAGTTCTTC.

V gene TRBV21-1 combines with J gene TRBJ2-7; TRBD2, as called in the table, went unchecked against the DNA. TRBV21-1 is given as a pseudogene. The CDR3 spans 17 residues. Here the CDR3 DNA reads TGTGCCAGCAGCACCCGGGGGCGGGGGGTGGACCCCTACGAGCAGTACTTC. It is translated as CASSTRGRGVDPYEQYF.

The V gene is TRBV28, the J gene TRBJ1-6; the D gene is possibly TRBD1 (6 bases). Germline CDR1 reads MDHEN; CDR2 reads SYDVKM. The CDR3 is 15 residues long. V was trimmed by 5 bases and J by 8 bases, leaving 16 bases between them. In DNA form, the CDR3 reads TGTGCCAGCAGTCCACTGACAGGAATTGATTCACCCCTCCACTTT. Protein sequence: CASSPLTGIDSPLHF.

The chain recombines TRBV30 with TRBJ1-5, with D unclear. The length of the CDR3 is 16 residues. Germline CDR1 is GTSNPN and CDR2 is SVGIG (reference sequence). Trimming pared 3 bases from V and 0 bases from J, leaving 15 bases between. The CDR3 loop reads CAWSPPLPYSNQPQHF. Written as DNA, the CDR3 is TGTGCCTGGAGCCCCCCCCTCCCTTATAGCAATCAGCCCCAGCATTTT.

This clone showed up just a few times. This chain connects TRBV5-1 to TRBJ2-1, with 11 bases aligning to TRBD2. V dropped 0 bases and J dropped 8; count of bases not matched to a gene: 13. CDR1 SGHRS and CDR2 YFSETQ come from the germline V gene. The CDR3 totals 18 residues. CDR3 sequence (DNA): TGCGCCAGCAGCTTGGCCGTAGTAGCGGGAGGGCCTCTGGATGAGCAGTTCTTC. This sequence encodes CASSLAVVAGGPLDEQFF.

The chain links TRBV28 to TRBJ2-3; no clear D gene. Germline loops: CDR1 MDHEN, CDR2 SYDVKM. V was shortened by 7 bases and J by 6 bases, with 8 bases between the two germline ends. CDR3 size: 11 residues. CDR3 in DNA: TGTGCCAGCATGTACTTGGATACGCAGTATTTT. This sequence encodes CASMYLDTQYF.

The chain joins TRBV28 to TRBJ2-2; D call uncertain. V shed 2 bases and J shed 0 bases, with 7 bases lying between them. The CDR3 runs 15 residues. Germline V CDR1 and CDR2: MDHEN, SYDVKM. Here the CDR3 reads CASSLGQANTGELFF. In DNA, the CDR3 is TGTGCCAGCAGTTTAGGGCAGGCGAACACCGGGGAGCTGTTTTTT. Filled out from reference TRBV28 and TRBJ2-2, the complete variable domain reads DVKVTQSSRYLVKRTGEKVFLECVQDMDHENMFWYRQDPGLGLRLIYFSYDVKMKEKGDIPEGYSVSREKKERFSLILESASTNQTSMYLCASSLGQANTGELFFGEGSRLTVL.

In this sample, this clone turned up a few times. The V gene is TRBV9, the J gene TRBJ2-5; no clear D. The V end lost 0 bases, the J end lost 5 bases, and 20 bases lay between the germline ends. This CDR3 is 17 amino acids long. Germline loops: CDR1 SGDLS, CDR2 YYNGEE. The CDR3 DNA sequence: TGTGCCAGCAGCGTAGGGGTTGGCGCCCCAGTGGAGGAGACCCAGTACTTC. Translation gives CASSVGVGAPVEETQYF.

CDR3 loop: CASSVAGLAGGGYTQYF. The CDR3 nucleotides are TGTGCCAGCAGCGTAGCGGGACTAGCGGGAGGCGGTTATACGCAGTATTTT. The chain carries TRBV9 and TRBJ2-3; 15 nucleotides line up with TRBD2. The junction had 6 bases not matched to a gene; V was cut back by 0 bases and J by 7 bases. Germline CDR1 is SGDLS and CDR2 is YYNGEE. The CDR3 has 17 residues.

The chain employs TRBV7-3 and TRBJ1-1; D gene ambiguous. V lost 4 bases and J 0 bases, leaving 6 bases between the germline ends. The CDR3 is made up of 13 amino acids. Germline CDR1 and CDR2: SGHTA and FQGTGA. As DNA, the CDR3 is TGTGCCAGCAGCTCTCAGATGAACACTGAAGCTTTCTTT. Translating it yields CASSSQMNTEAFF.

This clone was detected only once. This sequence joins TRBV5-1 and TRBJ2-3, with TRBD2 matching over 10 bases. Germline CDR1 is SGHRS and CDR2 is YFSETQ. V shed 4 bases, J shed 0 bases, and the junction held 8 bases outside the gene matches. This CDR3 has 17 residues. The CDR3 nucleotides are TGCGCCAGCAGCCTAGGGGGAGCGGGAGGGAGCACAGATACGCAGTATTTT. As protein: CASSLGGAGGSTDTQYF.

V and J are TRBV19 and TRBJ2-4; weak D call: TRBD2 (6 bases). The CDR3 runs 15 residues. V lost 4 bases and J 4 bases, leaving 14 bases between the germline ends. Per the germline V gene, CDR1 is LNHDA and CDR2 is SQIVND (reference sequence). The CDR3, as DNA: TGTGCCAGTAGTAGCCCCGGGGAGGTGAAAAACATTCAGTACTTC. Translated, it gives CASSSPGEVKNIQYF.

This chain joins TRBV20-1 and TRBJ2-1; 7 bases align to TRBD2. Germline CDR1 reads DFQATT; CDR2 reads SNEGSKA (reference sequence). The CDR3 extends over 11 amino acids. Here the CDR3 reads CRAGKSKEQFF. The CDR3 DNA sequence: TGCAGAGCGGGAAAATCGAAAGAGCAGTTCTTC.

V gene TRBV5-4 combines with J gene TRBJ1-1; 9 bases are a match to TRBD1. This CDR3 has 15 amino acids. V was pared by 4 bases and J by 5 bases, with 9 bases of the junction left unmatched. Germline V gene data show CDR1 as SGHNT and CDR2 as YYREEE (reference sequence). The CDR3 spells CASSPWDRVRTEAFF. CDR3 DNA: TGTGCCAGCAGCCCCTGGGACAGGGTAAGGACTGAAGCTTTCTTT.